The 22 T cell receptor beta chains below come from one sample, sequenced in a study of cytomegalovirus exposure and HLA in healthy donors. PCR primers comprised 60 Vbeta and 13 Jbeta primers. Sequencing used immunoSEQ multiplex PCR; TCRdb keeps in-frame clones, though not all of them. The specimen's table records tens of thousands of clones. Sequenced sample: PBMCs. The receptors derive from a woman aged 40 to 50 in good health and CMV-seropositive.

The chain combines TRBV7-8 with TRBJ2-1, with TRBD2 matching over 9 bases. V was clipped by 1 base and J by 10 bases; unmatched bases: 26. This CDR3 is 21 amino acids long. Looked up from germline, CDR1 is SGHVS and CDR2 is FQNEAQ. The CDR3 here is CASSLGVAGLSGRPYLLEQFF. CDR3 in DNA: TGTGCCAGCAGCTTAGGGGTTGCGGGGTTGAGCGGGAGGCCTTACCTTTTGGAGCAGTTCTTC. The complete variable domain, with remaining parts taken from reference TRBV7-8 and TRBJ2-1, reads GAGVSQSPRYKVAKRGQDVALRCDPISGHVSLFWYQQALGQGPEFLTYFQNEAQLDKSGLPSDRFFAERPEGSVSTLKIQRTQQEDSAVYLCASSLGVAGLSGRPYLLEQFFGPGTRLTVL.

The chain employs TRBV6-1 and TRBJ2-7; 7 bases are a match to TRBD1. Germline CDR1 MNHNS, CDR2 SASEGT. This CDR3 comprises 14 residues. The V gene end was trimmed by 4 bases and the J gene end by 2 bases; junction bases not matched to a gene: 5. CDR3 DNA: TGTGCCAGCAGTGGACCCGGGACAGCCTACGAGCAGTACTTC. As protein: CASSGPGTAYEQYF.

This rearrangement joins TRBV11-3 to TRBJ2-1, with 9 positions matching TRBD2. This CDR3 has 16 amino acids. V lost 5 bases to trimming and J lost 6 bases; unmatched junction nucleotides: 11. The germline V gene encodes CDR1 SGHNT and CDR2 YENEEA. The CDR3 reads CASSPGRLAGRNEQFF. The CDR3 bases are TGTGCCAGCAGCCCCGGACGGCTAGCGGGGCGCAATGAGCAGTTCTTC.

The chain employs TRBV4-3 and TRBJ2-7; D is possibly TRBD2 (6 bases). The CDR3 covers 15 residues. Germline-derived CDR1 and CDR2 are LGHNA and YSLEER. Trimming removed 4 bases from V and 0 bases from J, with 13 bases in between. The CDR3 sequence: CASSPLGGSSYEQYF. The CDR3 region has the DNA TGCGCCAGCAGCCCCCTCGGAGGGAGCTCCTACGAGCAGTACTTC.

As DNA, the CDR3 is TGTGCCAGCAGCTTGGAACCAGGGGGCTTTAGCTATGGCTACACCTTC. This codes for CASSLEPGGFSYGYTF. The chain combines TRBV6-6 with TRBJ1-2; 8 bases match TRBD1. The germline V gene has CDR1 MNHNY and CDR2 SVGAGI (reference sequence). CDR3 length: 16 amino acids. V lost 6 bases and J lost 4; bases outside the gene matches: 13.

V is TRBV28 and J is TRBJ1-2; D gene uncertain. Trimming left V 5 bases short and J 3 bases short, with 16 bases between. Germline CDR1 reads MDHEN; CDR2 reads SYDVKM. The CDR3 totals 15 residues. The CDR3 spells CASSRGRRVHYGYTF. The DNA of the CDR3 is TGTGCCAGCAGTCGCGGCCGGAGGGTGCACTATGGCTACACCTTC.

The chain couples TRBV5-3 to TRBJ1-2; possible D gene TRBD1, 5 bases. TRBV5-3 is noted as an ORF with a role that remains uncertain. The CDR3 sequence is 13 residues long. Trimming took off 0 bases at V and 8 bases at J, with 11 bases between the two ends. In DNA form, the CDR3 reads TGTGCCAGAAGCTTGGCCAGGGAAAAGGGCTACACCTTC. Protein: CARSLAREKGYTF.

V is TRBV11-1 and J is TRBJ1-5; no firm D call. This CDR3 is built from 13 residues. V lost 5 bases, J lost 7 bases, and 12 bases lay in between. From germline, CDR1 is SGHAT and CDR2 FQDESV (reference sequence). The CDR3 nucleotides read TGTGCCAGCAGCCCACGGGAAGGGCAGCCCCAGCATTTT. It yields the protein CASSPREGQPQHF.

The V call is TRBV7-3, the J call TRBJ1-1; D possibly corresponds to TRBD1 (5 bases). The CDR3 covers 15 residues. With 2 bases removed from V and 0 bases from J, the gap between germline ends came to 10 bases. Germline V gene sequence: CDR1 SGHTA, CDR2 FQGTGA. In DNA, the CDR3 is TGTGCCAGCAGCTTAGAGGGAGGGGTGAACACTGAAGCTTTCTTT. The encoded protein is CASSLEGGVNTEAFF. Full variable domain (missing parts from reference TRBV7-3 and TRBJ1-1): GAGVSQTPSNKVTEKGKYVELRCDPISGHTALYWYRQSLGQGPEFLIYFQGTGAADDSGLPNDRFFAVRPEGSVSTLKIQRTERGDSAVYLCASSLEGGVNTEAFFGQGTRLTVV.

The rearrangement joins TRBV19 to TRBJ2-7; D is uncertain. Trimming left V 1 base short and J 2 bases short, with 9 bases between. The germline V gene encodes CDR1 LNHDA and CDR2 SQIVND (reference sequence). The CDR3 length is 14 residues. CDR3 protein: CASSIAETTYEQYF. As DNA, the CDR3 is TGTGCCAGTAGTATAGCTGAGACAACCTACGAGCAGTACTTC.

The chain employs TRBV28 and TRBJ2-7; TRBD1 matches 8 bases. Germline loops: CDR1 MDHEN, CDR2 SYDVKM. The V segment lost 3 bases and the J segment 2 bases; nucleotides outside the gene matches: 3. This CDR3 region has 14 residues. The CDR3 coding sequence is TGTGCCAGCAGTTTGGAACAGGGGGCCTACGAGCAGTACTTC. It translates to CASSLEQGAYEQYF.

The genes are TRBV19 and TRBJ1-1; D ambiguous. The CDR3 has 14 residues. V dropped 2 bases and J dropped 1 base, with 8 bases sitting between them. Germline V gene data show CDR1 as LNHDA and CDR2 as SQIVND (reference sequence). The chain's CDR3 is CASSIRTSNTEAFF. The DNA for the CDR3 is TGTGCCAGTAGTATACGAACATCGAACACTGAAGCTTTCTTT.

CDR3 amino acids: CATRGQGGYRQYF. The CDR3 DNA reads as TGCGCCACTCGAGGACAGGGAGGTTACCGTCAGTACTTC. The chain recombines TRBV10-1 with TRBJ2-4; 8 nucleotides line up with TRBD1. V lost 10 bases and J lost 12; bases outside the gene matches: 14. Per the germline V gene, CDR1 is WNHNN and CDR2 is SYGVQD (reference sequence). This CDR3 is built from 13 residues.

This sequence joins TRBV18 and TRBJ2-7; 9 bases match TRBD2. Germline CDR1 is KGHSH and CDR2 is LQKENI. The V segment lost 3 bases and the J segment 2 bases; nucleotides outside the gene matches: 5. This CDR3 has 15 residues. The DNA for the CDR3 is TGTGCCAGCTCACCGGGACTAGCTCTCCCCTACGAGCAGTACTTC. Its protein is CASSPGLALPYEQYF.

The chain recombines TRBV15 with TRBJ2-5; D might be TRBD1 (6 bases). Trimming removed 2 bases at V and 2 bases at J, with 12 bases between. The CDR3 spans 15 residues. CDR1 and CDR2 (germline): LNHNV, YYDKDF (reference sequence). The CDR3 DNA reads TGTGCCACCAGCAGAAAAAAGGGACAACAAGAGACCCAGTACTTC. Amino acids: CATSRKKGQQETQYF.

The V call is TRBV11-2, the J call TRBJ1-1; tentatively, D is TRBD1 (6 bases). V lost 4 bases, J lost 0 bases, and 18 bases lay in between. Germline loops: CDR1 SGHAT, CDR2 FQNNGV. The CDR3 covers 17 residues. The DNA for the CDR3 is TGTGCCAGCAGCTACTGGGAGGGGGGAGAGGTGAACACTGAAGCTTTCTTT. Translation gives CASSYWEGGEVNTEAFF.

The J gene is TRBJ2-3, the V gene TRBV27; weak D call: TRBD1 (6 bases). The V gene's germline CDR1 is MNHEY and CDR2 SMNVEV (reference sequence). The V gene lost 3 bases and the J gene lost 2 bases, with 9 bases spanning the gap. This CDR3 is built from 14 residues. CDR3 DNA sequence: TGTGCCAGCAGTTTCCGGACAGCCACAGATACGCAGTATTTT. Amino acid sequence: CASSFRTATDTQYF.

The chain combines TRBV28 with TRBJ2-7; D perhaps matches TRBD2 (5 bases). This CDR3 has 15 residues. The V gene's germline CDR1 is MDHEN and CDR2 SYDVKM. The V end lost 2 bases, the J end lost 3 bases, and 14 bases lay between the germline ends. CDR3 bases: TGTGCCAGCAGTTTACTCCCCCCCGGGGACTACGAGCAGTACTTC. Translated, it gives CASSLLPPGDYEQYF.

The genes are TRBV5-1 and TRBJ2-1; 8 bases are a match to TRBD2. CDR3 length: 19 amino acids. The J segment lost 2 bases and the V segment lost 0 bases, leaving 13 bases of the junction unmatched. Germline values: CDR1 SGHRS, CDR2 YFSETQ. The CDR3 is CASSLGVGSGMVPYNEQFF. In DNA, the CDR3 is TGCGCCAGCAGCTTGGGGGTAGGTAGCGGGATGGTACCCTACAATGAGCAGTTCTTC.

The chain joins TRBV6-1 to TRBJ2-5, with 10 positions matching TRBD1. The CDR3 is 16 residues long. With V trimmed by 4 bases and J by 5 bases, 10 bases remained unmatched. CDR1 MNHNS and CDR2 SASEGT come from the germline V gene. CDR3 region: CASSARETGGGETQYF. For the CDR3, the DNA is TGTGCCAGCAGTGCCCGAGAGACAGGGGGCGGTGAGACCCAGTACTTC.

The chain joins TRBV19 to TRBJ1-4; D gene unclear. The germline V gene encodes CDR1 LNHDA and CDR2 SQIVND (reference sequence). Trimming left V 5 bases short and J 5 bases short, with 15 bases between. The CDR3 length is 15 residues. CDR3 nucleotide sequence: TGTGCCAGTAGTCCGGCCACTAGGAGAAATGAAAAACTGTTTTTT. This translates into CASSPATRRNEKLFF.

The rearrangement joins TRBV5-8 to TRBJ1-5, with unresolved D. This CDR3 is 13 amino acids long. The V gene lost 4 bases and the J gene lost 0 bases, with 5 bases spanning the gap. From germline, CDR1 is SGHTS and CDR2 YDEGEE. Written as DNA, the CDR3 is TGTGCCAGCAGCGTAGATAGCAATCAGCCCCAGCATTTT. Translation: CASSVDSNQPQHF.